The 2 T cell receptor beta chains in this list originate from one sample, sequenced in a study of identifying expanded T cells in peripheral blood (dated by TCRdb to between 2019 and 2020). Libraries were made using the immunoSEQ multiplex PCR assay. Held by TCRdb, this immuneACCESS table contains in-frame sequences only and omits some clones. Under half of the omission traces to an unresolved V gene where checked; the cause of the rest is unknown. The sample yields some 97,000 clones; over 80% were counted once. The ten largest clones take up approximately 5.7% of the sample. Sequenced input: blood. The receptor source for this set is a person between 18 and 75 years old in good health.

The chain joins TRBV5-1 to TRBJ2-5; no reliable D call. The CDR3 runs to 13 residues. Trimming removed 4 bases at V and 1 base at J, with 8 bases between. The germline gives CDR1 SGHRS, CDR2 YFSETQ. In DNA, the CDR3 is TGCGCCAGCAGCCCCGGCTTCCAAGAGACCCAGTACTTC. Translated: CASSPGFQETQYF.

This chain joins TRBV7-9 and TRBJ2-7; TRBD2 agrees at 7 bases. CDR1 is SEHNR, CDR2 FQNEAQ, per germline (reference sequence). The ends lost 7 bases at V and 3 bases at J; junction bases unmatched: 9. This CDR3 has 14 amino acids. The CDR3: CASTPSPSGYEQYF. The CDR3 nucleotides are TGTGCCAGCACCCCGAGCCCTAGCGGCTACGAGCAGTACTTC. The full variable domain, rest sourced from reference TRBV7-9 and TRBJ2-7, is DTGVSQNPRHKITKRGQNVTFRCDPISEHNRLYWYRQTLGQGPEFLTYFQNEAQLEKSRLLSDRFSAERPKGSFSTLEIQRTEQGDSAMYLCASTPSPSGYEQYFGPGTRLTVT.